This TCR beta chain was sequenced during a study of blood T cell repertoires in COVID-19. Germline V gene data show CDR1 as KGHSH and CDR2 as LQKENI. After removal of 1 base from V and 5 bases from J, the junction contained 5 bases not matched to a gene. The length of the CDR3 is 15 residues. Assay: immunoSEQ multiplex PCR; the TCRdb copy retains only in-frame clones and omits some. The sample holds around 190,000 clones; 70% to 85% are singletons and the top ten take more than 2.5%. Source material: PBMCs or T cells enriched from blood (not recorded which). J is TRBJ2-5 and V is TRBV18; TRBD2 agrees at 9 bases. The receptor comes from a woman younger than 45 who had recovered from COVID-19. This CDR3 is CASSPQAGGLETQYF. CDR3 nucleotides: TGTGCCAGCTCACCACAGGCGGGGGGGCTGGAGACCCAGTACTTC.